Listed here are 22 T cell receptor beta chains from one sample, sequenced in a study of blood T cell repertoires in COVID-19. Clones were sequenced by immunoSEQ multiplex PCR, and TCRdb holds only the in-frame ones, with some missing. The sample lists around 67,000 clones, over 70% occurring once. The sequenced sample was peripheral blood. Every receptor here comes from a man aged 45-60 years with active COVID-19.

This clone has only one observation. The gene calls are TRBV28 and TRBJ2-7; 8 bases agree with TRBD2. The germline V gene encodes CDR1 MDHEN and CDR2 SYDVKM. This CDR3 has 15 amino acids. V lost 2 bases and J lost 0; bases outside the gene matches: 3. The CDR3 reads CASSLVGGGSYEQYF. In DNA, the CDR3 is TGTGCCAGCAGTTTAGTCGGGGGGGGCTCCTACGAGCAGTACTTC.

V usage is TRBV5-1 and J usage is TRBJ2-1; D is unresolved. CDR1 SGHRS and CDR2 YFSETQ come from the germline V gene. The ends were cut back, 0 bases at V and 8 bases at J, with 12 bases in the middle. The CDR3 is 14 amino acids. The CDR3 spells CASSLAARPHEQFF. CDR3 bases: TGCGCCAGCAGCTTGGCGGCTAGACCCCATGAGCAGTTCTTC.

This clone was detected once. CDR3 in DNA: TGTGCCAGCAGCTTAGCCGGGAGTAAGGGAGAGACCCAGTACTTC. The encoded protein is CASSLAGSKGETQYF. V usage is TRBV7-9 and J usage is TRBJ2-5; weak D call: TRBD2 (6 bases). Germline V lookup: CDR1 SEHNR, CDR2 FQNEAQ (reference sequence). There are 15 residues in the CDR3. V shed 0 bases and J shed 4 bases, with 12 bases lying between them.

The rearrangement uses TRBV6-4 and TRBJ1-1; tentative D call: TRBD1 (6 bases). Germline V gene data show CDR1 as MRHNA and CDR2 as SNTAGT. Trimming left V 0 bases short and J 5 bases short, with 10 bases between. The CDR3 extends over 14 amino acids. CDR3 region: CASSDSNRATEAFF. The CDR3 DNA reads TGTGCCAGCAGTGACTCGAACAGGGCGACTGAAGCTTTCTTT.

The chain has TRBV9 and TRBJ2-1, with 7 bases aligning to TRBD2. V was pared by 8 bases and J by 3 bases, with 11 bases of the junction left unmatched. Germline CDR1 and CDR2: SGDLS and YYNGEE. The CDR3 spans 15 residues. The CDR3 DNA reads TGTGCCAGTAACCGGGAGGCCTTGAACTACAATGAGCAGTTCTTC. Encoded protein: CASNREALNYNEQFF.

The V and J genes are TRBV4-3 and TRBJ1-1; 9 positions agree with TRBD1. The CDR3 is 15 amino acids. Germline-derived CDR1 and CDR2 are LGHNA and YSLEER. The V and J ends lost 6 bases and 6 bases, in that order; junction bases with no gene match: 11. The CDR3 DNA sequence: TGCGCCAGCAGTTTCGAGACAGGGGGTAGCCCTGAAGCTTTCTTT. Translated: CASSFETGGSPEAFF.

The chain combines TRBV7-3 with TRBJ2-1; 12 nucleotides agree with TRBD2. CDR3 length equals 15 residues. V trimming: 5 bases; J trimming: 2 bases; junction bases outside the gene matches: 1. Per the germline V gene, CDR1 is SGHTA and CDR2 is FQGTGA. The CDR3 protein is CASSGLAGTYNEQFF. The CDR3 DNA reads TGTGCCAGCAGCGGACTAGCGGGGACCTACAATGAGCAGTTCTTC.

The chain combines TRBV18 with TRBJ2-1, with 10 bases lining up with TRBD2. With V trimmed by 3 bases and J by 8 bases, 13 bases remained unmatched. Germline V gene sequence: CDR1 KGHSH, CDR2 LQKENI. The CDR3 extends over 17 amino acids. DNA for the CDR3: TGTGCCAGCTCACCCGGGCGTGGGAGCGGGAGGGCCTATGAGCAGTTCTTC. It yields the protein CASSPGRGSGRAYEQFF.

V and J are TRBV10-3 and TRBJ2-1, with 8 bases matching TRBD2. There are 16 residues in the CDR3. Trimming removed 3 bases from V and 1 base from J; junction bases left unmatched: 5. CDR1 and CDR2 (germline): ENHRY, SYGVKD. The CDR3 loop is CAISDAAGVSYNEQFF. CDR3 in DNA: TGTGCCATCAGTGACGCAGCGGGAGTATCCTACAATGAGCAGTTCTTC.

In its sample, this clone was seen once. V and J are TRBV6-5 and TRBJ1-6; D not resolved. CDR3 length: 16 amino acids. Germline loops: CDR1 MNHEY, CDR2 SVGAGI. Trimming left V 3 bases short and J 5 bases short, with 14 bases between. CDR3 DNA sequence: TGTGCCAGCAGTTATCTAGGGAGTATAGATAATTCACCCCTCCACTTT. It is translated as CASSYLGSIDNSPLHF.

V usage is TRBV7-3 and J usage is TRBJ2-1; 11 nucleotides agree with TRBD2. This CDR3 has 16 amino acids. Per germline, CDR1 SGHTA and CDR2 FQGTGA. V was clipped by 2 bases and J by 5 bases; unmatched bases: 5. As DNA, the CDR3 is TGTGCCAGCAGCTTAGGGGGGACTAGCGGAGACAATGAGCAGTTCTTC. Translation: CASSLGGTSGDNEQFF.

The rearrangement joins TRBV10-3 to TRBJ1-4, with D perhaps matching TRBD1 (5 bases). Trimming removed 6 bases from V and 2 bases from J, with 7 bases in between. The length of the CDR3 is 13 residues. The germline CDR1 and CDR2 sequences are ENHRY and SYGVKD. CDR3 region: CAIRPGTNEKLFF. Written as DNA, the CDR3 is TGTGCCATCAGACCAGGGACTAATGAAAAACTGTTTTTT.

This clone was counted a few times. CDR3 loop: CASSEGQGGNYGYTF. The CDR3, as DNA: TGTGCCAGCAGTGAAGGGCAGGGGGGAAACTATGGCTACACCTTC. The V gene is TRBV2, the J gene TRBJ1-2; TRBD1 agrees at 7 bases. The germline CDR1 and CDR2 sequences are SNHLY and FYNNEI. The trim removed 1 base at V and 2 bases at J, leaving 4 bases unmatched. The CDR3 loop spans 15 amino acids. Using reference TRBV2 and TRBJ1-2 for the parts outside the CDR3, the full variable domain is EPEVTQTPSHQVTQMGQEVILRCVPISNHLYFYWYRQILGQKVEFLVSFYNNEISEKSEIFDDQFSVERPDGSNFTLKIRSTKLEDSAMYFCASSEGQGGNYGYTFGSGTRLTVV.

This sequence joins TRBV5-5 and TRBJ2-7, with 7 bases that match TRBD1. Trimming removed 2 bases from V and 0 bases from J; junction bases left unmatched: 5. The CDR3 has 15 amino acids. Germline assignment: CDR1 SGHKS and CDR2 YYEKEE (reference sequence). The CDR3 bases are TGTGCCAGCAGCTTAGGGACAGTAAGCTCCTACGAGCAGTACTTC. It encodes CASSLGTVSSYEQYF.

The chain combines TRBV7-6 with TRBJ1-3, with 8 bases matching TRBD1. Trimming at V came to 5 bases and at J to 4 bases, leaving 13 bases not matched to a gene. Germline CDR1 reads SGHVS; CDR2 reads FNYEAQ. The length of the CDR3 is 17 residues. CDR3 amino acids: CASSPRVGRGLGNTIYF. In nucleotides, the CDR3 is TGTGCCAGCAGCCCCAGAGTGGGCAGGGGGCTGGGAAACACCATATATTTT. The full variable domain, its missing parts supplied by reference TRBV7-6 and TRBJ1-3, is GAGVSQSPRYKVTKRGQDVALRCDPISGHVSLYWYRQALGQGPEFLTYFNYEAQQDKSGLPNDRFSAERPEGSISTLTIQRTEQRDSAMYRCASSPRVGRGLGNTIYFGEGSWLTVV.

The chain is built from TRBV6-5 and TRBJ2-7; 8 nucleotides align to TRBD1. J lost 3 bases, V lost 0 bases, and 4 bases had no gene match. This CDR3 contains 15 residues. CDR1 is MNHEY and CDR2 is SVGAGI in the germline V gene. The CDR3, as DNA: TGTGCCAGCAGTTACTCGCCAGGGGGCGTCTACGAGCAGTACTTC. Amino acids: CASSYSPGGVYEQYF.

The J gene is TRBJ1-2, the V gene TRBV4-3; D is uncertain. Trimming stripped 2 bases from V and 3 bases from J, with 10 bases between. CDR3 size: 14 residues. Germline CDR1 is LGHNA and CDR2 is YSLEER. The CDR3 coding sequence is TGCGCCAGCAGCCAACTGGCCGGGGACTATGGCTACACCTTC. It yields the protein CASSQLAGDYGYTF.

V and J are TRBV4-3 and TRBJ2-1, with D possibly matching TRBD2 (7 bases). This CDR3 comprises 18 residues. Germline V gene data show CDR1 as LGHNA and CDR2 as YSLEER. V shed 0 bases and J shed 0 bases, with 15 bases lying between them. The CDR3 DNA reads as TGCGCCAGCAGCCAAGATCGCGGAGGGGGGGCCTCCTACAATGAGCAGTTCTTC. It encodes CASSQDRGGGASYNEQFF.

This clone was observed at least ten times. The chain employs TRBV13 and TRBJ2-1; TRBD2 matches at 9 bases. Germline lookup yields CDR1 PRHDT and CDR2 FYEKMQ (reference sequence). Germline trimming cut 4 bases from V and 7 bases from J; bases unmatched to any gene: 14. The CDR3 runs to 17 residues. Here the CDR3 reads CASSSRAGGTRTNEQFF. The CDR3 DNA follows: TGTGCCAGCAGCTCCCGGGCGGGGGGGACCCGGACGAATGAGCAGTTCTTC.

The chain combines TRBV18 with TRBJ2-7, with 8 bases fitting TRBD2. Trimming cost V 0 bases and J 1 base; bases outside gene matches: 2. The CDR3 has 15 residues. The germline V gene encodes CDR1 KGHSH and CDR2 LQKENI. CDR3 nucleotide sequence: TGTGCCAGCTCACCACCGCTAGCGGGTTCCTACGAGCAGTACTTC. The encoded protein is CASSPPLAGSYEQYF.

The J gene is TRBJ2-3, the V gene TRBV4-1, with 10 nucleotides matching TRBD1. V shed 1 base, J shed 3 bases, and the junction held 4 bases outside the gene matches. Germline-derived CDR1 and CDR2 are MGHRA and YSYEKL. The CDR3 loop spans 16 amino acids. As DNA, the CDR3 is TGCGCCAGCAGCCAAGGGACAGGGGGTTTTACAGATACGCAGTATTTT. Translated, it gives CASSQGTGGFTDTQYF.

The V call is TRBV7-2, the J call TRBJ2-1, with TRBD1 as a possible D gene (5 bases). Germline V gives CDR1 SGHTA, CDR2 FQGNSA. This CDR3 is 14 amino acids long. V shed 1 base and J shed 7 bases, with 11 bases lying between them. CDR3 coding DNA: TGTGCCAGCAGCTTAGTTATAGGGGCTAATGAGCAGTTCTTC. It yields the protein CASSLVIGANEQFF.